This TCR beta chain was recorded in a study of read filtering for tumor transcriptome and immune sequencing. Study summary: TCR-mapped reads were about 4 to 10.27 million with IR-seq versus roughly 75 to 1,300 with RNA-seq.

The library was built from roughly 400 ng RNA with molecular barcoded adaptors for alpha/delta and beta/gamma chains. TCRdb re-called the reads through MiXCR, storing one row per CDR3 protein. Of over 55,000 distinct CDR3 sequences listed, approximately 15% are singletons. The CDR3 spans 16 residues. Per the germline V gene, CDR1 is DFQATT and CDR2 is SNEGSKA (reference sequence). Trimming cost V 1 base and J 5 bases; bases outside gene matches: 11. This clonotype was detected ten times or more. As yet, its antigen is unknown. Study-wide results and limits: Dropping single-read clonotypes raised IR-seq and RNA-seq shared-clonotype correlation.

The V call is TRBV20-1, the J call TRBJ2-1; 7 bases fit TRBD2. The specimen sequenced was a population of CD138-negative cells sorted from bone marrow. The receptor was derived from a donor aged 40 or over with multiple myeloma. CDR3 in amino acids: CSARAPSSGTHNEQFF. In DNA, the CDR3 is TGCAGTGCTAGAGCCCCGTCTAGCGGCACACACAATGAGCAGTTCTTC.